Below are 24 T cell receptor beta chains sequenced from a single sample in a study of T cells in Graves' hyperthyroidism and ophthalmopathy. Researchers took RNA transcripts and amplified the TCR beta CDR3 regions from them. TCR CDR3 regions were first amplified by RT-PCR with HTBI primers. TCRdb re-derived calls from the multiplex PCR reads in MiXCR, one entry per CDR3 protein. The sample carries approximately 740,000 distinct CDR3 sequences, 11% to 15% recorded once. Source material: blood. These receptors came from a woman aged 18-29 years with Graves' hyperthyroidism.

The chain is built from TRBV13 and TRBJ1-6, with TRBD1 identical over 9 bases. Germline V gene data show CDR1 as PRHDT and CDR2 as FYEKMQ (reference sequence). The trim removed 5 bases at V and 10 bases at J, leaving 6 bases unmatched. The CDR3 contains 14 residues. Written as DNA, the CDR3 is TGTGCCAGCAGCCCAGACAGGGGGGAATCACCCCTCCACTTT. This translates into CASSPDRGESPLHF.

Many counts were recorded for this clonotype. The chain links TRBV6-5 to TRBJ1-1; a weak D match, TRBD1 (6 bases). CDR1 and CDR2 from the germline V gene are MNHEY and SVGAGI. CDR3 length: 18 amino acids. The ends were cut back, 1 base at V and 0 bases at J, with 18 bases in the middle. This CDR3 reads CASSYLDWGARMNTEAFF. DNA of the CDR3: TGTGCCAGCAGTTACTTAGATTGGGGGGCCAGGATGAACACTGAAGCTTTCTTT.

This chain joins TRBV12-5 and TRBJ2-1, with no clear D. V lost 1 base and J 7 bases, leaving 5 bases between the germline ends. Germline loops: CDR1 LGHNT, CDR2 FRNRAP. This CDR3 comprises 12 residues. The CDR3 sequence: CASGLGVNEQFF. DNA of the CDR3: TGTGCTAGTGGTTTGGGTGTGAATGAGCAGTTCTTC.

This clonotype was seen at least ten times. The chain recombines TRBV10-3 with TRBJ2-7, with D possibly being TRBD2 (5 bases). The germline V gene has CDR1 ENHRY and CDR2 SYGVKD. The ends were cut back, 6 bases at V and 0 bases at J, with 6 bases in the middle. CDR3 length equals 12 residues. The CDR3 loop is CAIREGSYEQYF. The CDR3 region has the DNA TGTGCCATCAGAGAGGGCTCCTACGAGCAGTACTTC.

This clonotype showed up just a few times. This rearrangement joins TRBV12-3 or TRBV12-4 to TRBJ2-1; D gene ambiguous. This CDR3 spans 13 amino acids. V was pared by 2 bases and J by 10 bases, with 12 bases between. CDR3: CASSLSPQGEQFF. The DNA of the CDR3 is TGTGCCAGCAGTTTATCCCCCCAAGGAGAGCAGTTCTTC.

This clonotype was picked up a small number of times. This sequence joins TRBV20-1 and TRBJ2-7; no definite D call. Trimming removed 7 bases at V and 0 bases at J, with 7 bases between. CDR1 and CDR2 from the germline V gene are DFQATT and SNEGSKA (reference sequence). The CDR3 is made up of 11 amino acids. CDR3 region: CSDPFSYEQYF. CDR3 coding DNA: TGCAGTGATCCGTTCTCCTACGAGCAGTACTTC.

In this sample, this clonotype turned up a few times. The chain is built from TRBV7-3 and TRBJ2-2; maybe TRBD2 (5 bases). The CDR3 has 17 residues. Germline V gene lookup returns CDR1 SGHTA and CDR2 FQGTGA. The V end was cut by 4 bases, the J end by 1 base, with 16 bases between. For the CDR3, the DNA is TGTGCCAGCAGCTCCCGGGCGGGTTCGGAGAACACCGGGGAGCTGTTTTTT. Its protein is CASSSRAGSENTGELFF.

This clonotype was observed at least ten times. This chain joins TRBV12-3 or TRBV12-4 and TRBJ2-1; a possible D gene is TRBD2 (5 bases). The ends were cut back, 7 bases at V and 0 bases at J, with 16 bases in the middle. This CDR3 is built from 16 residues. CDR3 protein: CASTEGSVSSYNEQFF. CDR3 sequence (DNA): TGTGCCAGCACCGAGGGTAGCGTGAGCTCCTACAATGAGCAGTTCTTC.

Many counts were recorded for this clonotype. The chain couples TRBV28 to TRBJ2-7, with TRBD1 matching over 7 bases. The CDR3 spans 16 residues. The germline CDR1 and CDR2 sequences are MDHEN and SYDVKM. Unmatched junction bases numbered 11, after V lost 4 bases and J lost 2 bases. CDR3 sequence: CASSYTWTGRTYEQYF. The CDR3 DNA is TGTGCCAGCAGTTACACTTGGACAGGCCGGACCTACGAGCAGTACTTC. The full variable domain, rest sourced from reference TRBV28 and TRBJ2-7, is DVKVTQSSRYLVKRTGEKVFLECVQDMDHENMFWYRQDPGLGLRLIYFSYDVKMKEKGDIPEGYSVSREKKERFSLILESASTNQTSMYLCASSYTWTGRTYEQYFGPGTRLTVT.

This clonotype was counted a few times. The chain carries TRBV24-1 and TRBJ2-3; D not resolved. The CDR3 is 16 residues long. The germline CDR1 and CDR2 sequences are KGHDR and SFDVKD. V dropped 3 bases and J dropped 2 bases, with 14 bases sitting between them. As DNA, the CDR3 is TGTGCCACCAGTGATAATCACGGGCCCCTCACAGATACGCAGTATTTT. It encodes CATSDNHGPLTDTQYF.

For the CDR3, the DNA is TGCGCCAGCAGCCAAGGGGGTGGAAATTCACCCCTCCACTTT. Translated: CASSQGGGNSPLHF. This chain links TRBV4-1 with TRBJ1-6, with D unclear. The CDR3 is 14 amino acids. Trimming stripped 1 base from V and 7 bases from J, with 8 bases between. Looked up from germline, CDR1 is MGHRA and CDR2 is YSYEKL.

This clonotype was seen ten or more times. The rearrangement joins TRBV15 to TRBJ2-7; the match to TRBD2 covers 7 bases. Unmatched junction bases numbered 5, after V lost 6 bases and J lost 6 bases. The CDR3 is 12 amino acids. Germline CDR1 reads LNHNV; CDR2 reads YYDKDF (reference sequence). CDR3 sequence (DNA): TGTGCCACCAGTCCAGGGAGGGGCGAGCAGTACTTC. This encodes CATSPGRGEQYF.

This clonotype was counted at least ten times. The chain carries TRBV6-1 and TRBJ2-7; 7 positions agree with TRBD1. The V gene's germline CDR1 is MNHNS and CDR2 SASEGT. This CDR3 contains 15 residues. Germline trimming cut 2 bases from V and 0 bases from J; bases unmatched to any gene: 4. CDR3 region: CASSETRQGSYEQYF. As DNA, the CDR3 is TGTGCCAGCAGTGAAACCCGACAGGGCTCCTACGAGCAGTACTTC.

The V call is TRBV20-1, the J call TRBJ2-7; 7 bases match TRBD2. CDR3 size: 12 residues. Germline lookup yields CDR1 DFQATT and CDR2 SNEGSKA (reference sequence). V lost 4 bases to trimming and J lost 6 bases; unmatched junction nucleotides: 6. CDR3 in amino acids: CSANAGAFEQYF. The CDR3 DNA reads TGCAGTGCTAATGCGGGAGCGTTCGAGCAGTACTTC.

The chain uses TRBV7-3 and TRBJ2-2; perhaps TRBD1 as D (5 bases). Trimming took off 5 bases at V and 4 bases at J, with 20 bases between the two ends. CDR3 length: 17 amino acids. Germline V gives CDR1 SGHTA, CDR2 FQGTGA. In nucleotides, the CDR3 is TGTGCCAGCAGCAAGATAACAGGCCCCGGTGGCACCGGGGAGCTGTTTTTT. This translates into CASSKITGPGGTGELFF.

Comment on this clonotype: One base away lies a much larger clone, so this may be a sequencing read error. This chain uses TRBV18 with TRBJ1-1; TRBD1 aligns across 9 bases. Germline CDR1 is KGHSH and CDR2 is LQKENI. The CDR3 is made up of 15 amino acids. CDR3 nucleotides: TGTGACAGCTCCCCGGGGACAGGGAGGAACACTGAAGCTTTCTTT. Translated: CDSSPGTGRNTEAFF.

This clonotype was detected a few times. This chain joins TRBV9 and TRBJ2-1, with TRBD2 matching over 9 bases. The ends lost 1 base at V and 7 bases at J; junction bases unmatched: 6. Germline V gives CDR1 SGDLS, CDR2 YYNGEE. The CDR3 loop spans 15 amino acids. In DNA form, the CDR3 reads TGTGCCAGCAGCGTAAGCCCGGGACTAGCAAATGAGCAGTTCTTC. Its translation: CASSVSPGLANEQFF.

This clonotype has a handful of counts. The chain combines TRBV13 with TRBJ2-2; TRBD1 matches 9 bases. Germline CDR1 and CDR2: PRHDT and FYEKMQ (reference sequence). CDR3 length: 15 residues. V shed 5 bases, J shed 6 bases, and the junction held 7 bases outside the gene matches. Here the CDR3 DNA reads TGTGCCAGCAGCCTGGGGGACAGGGCAGCCGGGGAGCTGTTTTTT. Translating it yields CASSLGDRAAGELFF. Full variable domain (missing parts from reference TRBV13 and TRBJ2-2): AAGVIQSPRHLIKEKRETATLKCYPIPRHDTVYWYQQGPGQDPQFLISFYEKMQSDKGSIPDRFSAQQFSDYHSELNMSSLELGDSALYFCASSLGDRAAGELFFGEGSRLTVL.

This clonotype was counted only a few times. The CDR3 reads CASSLSIGGEKLFF. Written as DNA, the CDR3 is TGTGCCAGCAGCCTCTCAATAGGAGGGGAAAAACTGTTTTTT. This chain joins TRBV6-1 and TRBJ1-4; no clear D gene. Germline V gene lookup returns CDR1 MNHNS and CDR2 SASEGT. Deletions cut 6 bases from V and 8 bases from J, with 16 bases between. The CDR3 extends over 14 amino acids.

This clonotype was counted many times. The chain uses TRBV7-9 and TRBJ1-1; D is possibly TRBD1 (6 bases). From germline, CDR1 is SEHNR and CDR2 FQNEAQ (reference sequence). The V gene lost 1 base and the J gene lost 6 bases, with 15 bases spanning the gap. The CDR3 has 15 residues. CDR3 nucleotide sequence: TGTGCCAGCAGCTTAGGGGGGGGGCCTTCTGCTGAAGCTTTCTTT. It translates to CASSLGGGPSAEAFF.

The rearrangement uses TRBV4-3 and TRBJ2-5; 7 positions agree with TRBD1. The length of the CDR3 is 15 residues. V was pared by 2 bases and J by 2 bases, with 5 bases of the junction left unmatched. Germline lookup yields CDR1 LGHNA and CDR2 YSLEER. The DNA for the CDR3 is TGCGCCAGCAGCCAACAGGGACAGAGTCAAGAGACCCAGTACTTC. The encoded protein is CASSQQGQSQETQYF.

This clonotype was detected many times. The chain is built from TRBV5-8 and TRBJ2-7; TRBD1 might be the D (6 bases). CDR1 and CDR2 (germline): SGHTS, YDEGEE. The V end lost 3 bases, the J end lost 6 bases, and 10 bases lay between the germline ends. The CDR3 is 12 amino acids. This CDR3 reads CASSSQGTEQYF. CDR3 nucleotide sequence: TGTGCCAGCAGCTCCCAGGGGACCGAGCAGTACTTC.

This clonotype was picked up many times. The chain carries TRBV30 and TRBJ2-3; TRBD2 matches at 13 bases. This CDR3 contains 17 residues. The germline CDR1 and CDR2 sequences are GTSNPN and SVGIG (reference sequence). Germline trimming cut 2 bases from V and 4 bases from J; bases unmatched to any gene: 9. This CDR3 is CAWSRTWTSGSSDTQYF. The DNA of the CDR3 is TGTGCCTGGAGTAGAACCTGGACTAGCGGGAGTTCAGATACGCAGTATTTT.

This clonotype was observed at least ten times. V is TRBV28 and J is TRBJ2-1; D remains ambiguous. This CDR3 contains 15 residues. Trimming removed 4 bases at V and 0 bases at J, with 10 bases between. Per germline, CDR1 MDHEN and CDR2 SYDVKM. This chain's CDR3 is CASSYRETSYNEQFF. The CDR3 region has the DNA TGTGCCAGCAGTTACCGAGAGACCTCCTACAATGAGCAGTTCTTC.